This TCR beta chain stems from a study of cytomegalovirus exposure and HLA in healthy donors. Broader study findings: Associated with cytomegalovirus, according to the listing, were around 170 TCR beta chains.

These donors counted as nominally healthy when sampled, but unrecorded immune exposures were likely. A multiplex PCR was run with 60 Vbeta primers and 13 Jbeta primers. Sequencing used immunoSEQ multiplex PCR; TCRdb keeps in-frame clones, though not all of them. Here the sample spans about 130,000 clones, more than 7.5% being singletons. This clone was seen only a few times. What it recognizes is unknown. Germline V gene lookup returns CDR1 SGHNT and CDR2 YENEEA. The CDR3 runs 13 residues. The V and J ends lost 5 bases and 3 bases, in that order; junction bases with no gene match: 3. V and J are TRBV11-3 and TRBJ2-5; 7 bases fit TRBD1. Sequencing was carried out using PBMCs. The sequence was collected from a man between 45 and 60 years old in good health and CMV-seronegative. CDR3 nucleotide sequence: TGTGCCAGCAGCCCAGGACAGGAAGAGACCCAGTACTTC. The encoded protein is CASSPGQEETQYF.